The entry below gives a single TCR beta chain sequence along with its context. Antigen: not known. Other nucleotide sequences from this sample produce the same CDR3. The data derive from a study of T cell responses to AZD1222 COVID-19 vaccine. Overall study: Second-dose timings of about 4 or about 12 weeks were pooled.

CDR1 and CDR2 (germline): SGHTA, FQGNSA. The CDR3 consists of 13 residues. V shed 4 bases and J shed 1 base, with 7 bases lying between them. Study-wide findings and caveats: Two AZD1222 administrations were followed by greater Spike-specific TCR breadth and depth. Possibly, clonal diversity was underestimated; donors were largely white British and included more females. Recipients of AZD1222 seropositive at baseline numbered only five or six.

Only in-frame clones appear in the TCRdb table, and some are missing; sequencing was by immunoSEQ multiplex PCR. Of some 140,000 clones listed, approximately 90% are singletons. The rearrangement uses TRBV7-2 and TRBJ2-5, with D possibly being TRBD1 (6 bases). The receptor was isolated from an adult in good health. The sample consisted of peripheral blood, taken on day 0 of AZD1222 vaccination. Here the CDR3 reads CASSYRVQETQYF. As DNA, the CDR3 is TGTGCCAGCAGCTACAGGGTCCAAGAGACCCAGTACTTC.